A single sample is the source of the 8 T cell receptor beta chains below, sequenced in a study of CD8 T cells in Susac syndrome. cDNA came from around 0.54 to 1 ug RNA primed by random hexamers. TCRdb called the immunoSEQ multiplex PCR reads again in MiXCR, with one record for every CDR3 protein. The sample has more than 65,000 distinct CDR3 sequences, roughly 94% seen once; the top ten hold 0.46%. Sequencing was carried out using CD8+ T cells from PBMCs. All receptors come from a human donor with Susac syndrome.

V usage is TRBV19 and J usage is TRBJ2-1; 8 bases are a match to TRBD1. After removal of 5 bases from V and 6 bases from J, the junction contained 3 bases not matched to a gene. Germline V gene sequence: CDR1 LNHDA, CDR2 SQIVND (reference sequence). The CDR3 sequence is 13 residues long. The CDR3 is CASSGDRPNEQFF. Here the CDR3 DNA reads TGTGCCAGTAGTGGGGACAGGCCCAATGAGCAGTTCTTC.

V usage is TRBV6-5 and J usage is TRBJ2-2; possible D gene TRBD1, 6 bases. V was pared by 2 bases and J by 0 bases, with 10 bases between. This CDR3 has 16 amino acids. Germline lookup yields CDR1 MNHEY and CDR2 SVGAGI. CDR3: CASSYLRDTNTGELFF. The CDR3, as DNA: TGTGCCAGCAGTTACCTCCGGGACACGAACACCGGGGAGCTGTTTTTT.

The genes are TRBV14 and TRBJ2-1, with D unclear. This CDR3 has 11 residues. CDR1 and CDR2 (germline): SGHDN, FVKESK. Trimming left V 2 bases short and J 10 bases short, with 6 bases between. The CDR3 nucleotides read TGTGCCAGCAGCCAACTGGACGAGCAGTTCTTC. Translated: CASSQLDEQFF.

The gene calls are TRBV13 and TRBJ2-5, with 10 bases that match TRBD2. V lost 0 bases to trimming and J lost 5 bases; unmatched junction nucleotides: 6. There are 16 residues in the CDR3. Germline V gene data show CDR1 as PRHDT and CDR2 as FYEKMQ (reference sequence). CDR3 DNA sequence: TGTGCCAGCAGCTTAGGCCTAGCGGGAGCCACCGAGACCCAGTACTTC. Translation: CASSLGLAGATETQYF.

This chain uses TRBV20-1 with TRBJ2-7; no definite D call. Looked up from germline, CDR1 is DFQATT and CDR2 is SNEGSKA (reference sequence). There are 11 residues in the CDR3. V was clipped by 1 base and J by 4 bases, with 5 bases between them. CDR3 DNA: TGCAGTGCTAGAGTCGGGTACGAGCAGTACTTC. Translation: CSARVGYEQYF.

This chain connects TRBV4-3 to TRBJ2-3, with TRBD2 matching 8 bases. The CDR3 runs 16 residues. Germline lookup yields CDR1 LGHNA and CDR2 YSLEER. J gave up 4 bases and V 0 bases, and 6 bases lay outside the gene matches. In DNA, the CDR3 is TGCGCCAGCAGCCAAGAACCGGGACTAGGGGCAGATACGCAGTATTTT. It codes for CASSQEPGLGADTQYF.

The gene calls are TRBV7-9 and TRBJ1-1; a weak D match, TRBD1 (5 bases). CDR1 is SEHNR, CDR2 FQNEAQ, per germline (reference sequence). The CDR3 is 14 residues long. The CDR3 spells CAASKEFEGTEAFF. The CDR3 coding sequence is TGTGCAGCATCGAAGGAGTTTGAGGGGACTGAAGCTTTCTTT.

The chain has TRBV6-1 and TRBJ2-1; 7 nucleotides line up with TRBD2. In germline, CDR1 is MNHNS, CDR2 SASEGT. The CDR3 covers 16 residues. The V and J ends lost 5 bases and 7 bases, in that order; junction bases with no gene match: 14. The CDR3: CASSTPLAVPRNEQFF. In DNA, the CDR3 is TGTGCCAGCAGTACCCCGCTAGCGGTCCCCCGGAATGAGCAGTTCTTC.